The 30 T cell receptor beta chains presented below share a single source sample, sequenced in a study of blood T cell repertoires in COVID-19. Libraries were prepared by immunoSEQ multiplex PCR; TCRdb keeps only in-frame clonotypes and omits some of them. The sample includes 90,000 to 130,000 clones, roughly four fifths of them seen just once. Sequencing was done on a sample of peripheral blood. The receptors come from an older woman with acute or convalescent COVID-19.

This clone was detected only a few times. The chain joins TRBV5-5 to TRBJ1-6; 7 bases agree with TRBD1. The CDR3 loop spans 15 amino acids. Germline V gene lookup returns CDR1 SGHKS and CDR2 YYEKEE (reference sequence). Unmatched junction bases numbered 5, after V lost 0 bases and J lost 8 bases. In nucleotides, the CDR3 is TGTGCCAGCAGCTTGGTGTTAGGGGGCGATTCACCCCTCCACTTT. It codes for CASSLVLGGDSPLHF.

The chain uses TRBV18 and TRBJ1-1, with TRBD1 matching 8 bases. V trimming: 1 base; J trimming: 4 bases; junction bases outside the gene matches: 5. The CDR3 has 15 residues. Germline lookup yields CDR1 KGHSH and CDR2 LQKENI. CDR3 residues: CASSPRTGGGTEAFF. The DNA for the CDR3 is TGTGCCAGCTCACCACGTACAGGGGGTGGCACTGAAGCTTTCTTT.

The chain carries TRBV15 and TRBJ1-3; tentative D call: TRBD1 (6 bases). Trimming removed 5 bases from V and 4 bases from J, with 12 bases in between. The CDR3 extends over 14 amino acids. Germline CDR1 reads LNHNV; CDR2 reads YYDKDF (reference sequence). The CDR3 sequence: CATSHRVSGNTIYF. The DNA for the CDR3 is TGTGCCACCAGCCACAGGGTGTCCGGAAACACCATATATTTT. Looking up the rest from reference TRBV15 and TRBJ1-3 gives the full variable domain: DAMVIQNPRYQVTQFGKPVTLSCSQTLNHNVMYWYQQKSSQAPKLLFHYYDKDFNNEADTPDNFQSRRPNTSFCFLDIRSPGLGDTAMYLCATSHRVSGNTIYFGEGSWLTVV.

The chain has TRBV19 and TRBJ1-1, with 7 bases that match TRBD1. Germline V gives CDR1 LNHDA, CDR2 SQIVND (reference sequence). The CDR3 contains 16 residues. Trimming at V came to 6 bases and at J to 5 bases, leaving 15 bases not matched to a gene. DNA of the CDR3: TGTGCCAGTAGGCCTGGGCGTGGACAGGTATCGACTGAAGCTTTCTTT. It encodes CASRPGRGQVSTEAFF.

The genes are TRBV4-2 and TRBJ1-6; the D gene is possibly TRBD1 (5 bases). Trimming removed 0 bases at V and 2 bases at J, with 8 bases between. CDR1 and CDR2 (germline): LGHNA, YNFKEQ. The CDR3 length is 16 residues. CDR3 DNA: TGTGCCAGCAGCCAAGATCGACAGACCTATAATTCACCCCTCCACTTT. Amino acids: CASSQDRQTYNSPLHF.

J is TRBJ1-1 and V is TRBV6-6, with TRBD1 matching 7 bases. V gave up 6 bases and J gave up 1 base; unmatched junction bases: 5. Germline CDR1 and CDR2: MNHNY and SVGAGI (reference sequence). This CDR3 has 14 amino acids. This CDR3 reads CASREGQRNTEAFF. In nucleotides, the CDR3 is TGTGCCAGCAGAGAGGGACAGAGGAACACTGAAGCTTTCTTT.

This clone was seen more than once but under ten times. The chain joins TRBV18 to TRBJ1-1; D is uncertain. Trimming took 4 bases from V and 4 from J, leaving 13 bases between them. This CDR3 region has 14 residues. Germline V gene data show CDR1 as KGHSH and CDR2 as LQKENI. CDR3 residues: CASSLYGSSTEAFF. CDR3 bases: TGTGCCAGCTCACTTTACGGGTCTAGCACTGAAGCTTTCTTT. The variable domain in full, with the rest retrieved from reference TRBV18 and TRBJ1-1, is NAGVMQNPRHLVRRRGQEARLRCSPMKGHSHVYWYRQLPEEGLKFMVYLQKENIIDESGMPKERFSAEFPKEGPSILRIQQVVRGDSAAYFCASSLYGSSTEAFFGQGTRLTVV.

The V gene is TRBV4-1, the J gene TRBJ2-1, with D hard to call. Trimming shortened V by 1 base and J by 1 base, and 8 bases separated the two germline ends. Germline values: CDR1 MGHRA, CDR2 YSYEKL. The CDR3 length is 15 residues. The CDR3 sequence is CASSQARGSYNEQFF. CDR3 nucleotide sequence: TGCGCCAGCAGCCAAGCTCGCGGATCCTACAATGAGCAGTTCTTC.

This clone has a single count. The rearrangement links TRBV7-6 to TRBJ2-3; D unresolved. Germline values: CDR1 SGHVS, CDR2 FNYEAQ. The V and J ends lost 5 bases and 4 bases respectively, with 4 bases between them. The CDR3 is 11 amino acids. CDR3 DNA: TGTGCCAGCAGCCTTTCAGATACGCAGTATTTT. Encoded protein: CASSLSDTQYF.

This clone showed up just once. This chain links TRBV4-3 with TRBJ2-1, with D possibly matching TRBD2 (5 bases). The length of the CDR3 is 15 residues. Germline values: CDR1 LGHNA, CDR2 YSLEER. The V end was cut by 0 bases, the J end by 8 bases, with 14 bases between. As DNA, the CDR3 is TGCGCCAGCAGCCAAGATCGGAAGGGAGTCGATGAGCAGTTCTTC. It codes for CASSQDRKGVDEQFF.

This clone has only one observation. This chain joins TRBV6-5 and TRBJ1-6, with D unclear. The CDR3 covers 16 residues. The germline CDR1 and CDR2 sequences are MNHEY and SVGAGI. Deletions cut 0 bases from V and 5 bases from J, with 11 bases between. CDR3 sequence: CASSYSIGRDNSPLHF. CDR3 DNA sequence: TGTGCCAGCAGTTACTCGATTGGTAGAGATAATTCACCCCTCCACTTT.

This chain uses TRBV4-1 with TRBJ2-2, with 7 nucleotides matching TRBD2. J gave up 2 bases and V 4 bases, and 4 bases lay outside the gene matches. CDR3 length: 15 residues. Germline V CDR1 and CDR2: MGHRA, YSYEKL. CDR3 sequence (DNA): TGCGCCAGCAGCCTTTCTAGCGGCAACACCGGGGAGCTGTTTTTT. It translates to CASSLSSGNTGELFF.

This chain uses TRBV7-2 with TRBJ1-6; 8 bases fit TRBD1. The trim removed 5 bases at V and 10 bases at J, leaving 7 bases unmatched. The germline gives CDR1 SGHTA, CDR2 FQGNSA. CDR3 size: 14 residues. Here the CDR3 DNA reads TGTGCCAGCAGCGACAGGGGAGTCGCCTCACCCCTCCACTTT. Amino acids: CASSDRGVASPLHF. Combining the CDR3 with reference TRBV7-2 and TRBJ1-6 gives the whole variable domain GAGVSQSPSNKVTEKGKDVELRCDPISGHTALYWYRQSLGQGLEFLIYFQGNSAPDKSGLPSDRFSAERTGGSVSTLTIQRTQQEDSAVYLCASSDRGVASPLHFGNGTRLTVT.

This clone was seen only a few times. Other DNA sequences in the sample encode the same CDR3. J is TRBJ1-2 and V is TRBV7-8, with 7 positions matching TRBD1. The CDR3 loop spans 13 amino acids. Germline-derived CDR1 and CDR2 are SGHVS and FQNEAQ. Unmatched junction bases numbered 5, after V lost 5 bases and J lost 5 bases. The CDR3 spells CASSVGTAYGYTF. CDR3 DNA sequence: TGTGCCAGCAGCGTGGGGACAGCGTATGGCTACACCTTC.

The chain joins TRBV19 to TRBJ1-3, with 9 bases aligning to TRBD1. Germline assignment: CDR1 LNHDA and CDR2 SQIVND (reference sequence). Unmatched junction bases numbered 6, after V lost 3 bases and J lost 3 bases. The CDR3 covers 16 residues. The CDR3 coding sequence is TGTGCCAGTAGTATCGTCGGGACAGGGCTTGGAAACACCATATATTTT. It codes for CASSIVGTGLGNTIYF.

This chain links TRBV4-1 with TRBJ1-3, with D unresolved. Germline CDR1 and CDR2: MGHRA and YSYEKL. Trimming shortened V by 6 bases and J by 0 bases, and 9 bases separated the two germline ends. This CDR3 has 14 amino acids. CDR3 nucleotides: TGCGCCAGCAGTCACTACGGCTCTGGAAACACCATATATTTT. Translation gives CASSHYGSGNTIYF.

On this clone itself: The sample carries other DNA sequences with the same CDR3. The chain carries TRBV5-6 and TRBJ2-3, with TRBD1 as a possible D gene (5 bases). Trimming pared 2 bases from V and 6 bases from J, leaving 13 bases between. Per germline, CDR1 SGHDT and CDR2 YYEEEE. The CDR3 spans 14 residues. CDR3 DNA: TGTGCCAGCAGCTTAGGGGCTGGGTCGGATACGCAGTATTTT. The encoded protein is CASSLGAGSDTQYF. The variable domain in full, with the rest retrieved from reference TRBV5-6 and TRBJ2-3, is DAGVTQSPTHLIKTRGQQVTLRCSPKSGHDTVSWYQQALGQGPQFIFQYYEEEERQRGNFPDRFSGHQFPNYSSELNVNALLLGDSALYLCASSLGAGSDTQYFGPGTRLTVL.

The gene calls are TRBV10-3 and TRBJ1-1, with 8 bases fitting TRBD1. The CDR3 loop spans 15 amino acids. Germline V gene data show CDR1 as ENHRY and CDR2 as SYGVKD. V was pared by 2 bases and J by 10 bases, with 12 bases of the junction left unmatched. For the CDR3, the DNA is TGTGCCATCAGTGAGGGGTTAGACAGGGGTCGAGGAGCTTTCTTT. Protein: CAISEGLDRGRGAFF.

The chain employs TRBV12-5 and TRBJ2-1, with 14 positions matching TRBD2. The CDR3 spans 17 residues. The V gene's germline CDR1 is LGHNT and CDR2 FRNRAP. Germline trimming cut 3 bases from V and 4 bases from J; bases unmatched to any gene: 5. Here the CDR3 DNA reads TGTGCTAGTGGTTTTGGACTAGCGGGGGGCCGGTACAATGAGCAGTTCTTC. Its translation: CASGFGLAGGRYNEQFF.

CDR3 nucleotides: TGCGCCAGCAGCCCTCACCCGGGACTAAAAACTAGCTACGAGCAGTACTTC. Translated, it gives CASSPHPGLKTSYEQYF. J is TRBJ2-7 and V is TRBV4-1, with TRBD2 identical over 7 bases. CDR1 and CDR2 from the germline V gene are MGHRA and YSYEKL. Trimming took 4 bases from V and 3 from J; bases not matched to a gene: 15. The CDR3 consists of 17 residues.

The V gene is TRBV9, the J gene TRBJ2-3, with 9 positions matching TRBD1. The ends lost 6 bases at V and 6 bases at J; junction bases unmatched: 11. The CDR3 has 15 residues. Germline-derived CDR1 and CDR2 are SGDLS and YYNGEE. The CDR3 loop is CASTRGDRVSDTQYF. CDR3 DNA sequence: TGTGCCAGCACCCGCGGGGACAGGGTCAGTGATACGCAGTATTTT.

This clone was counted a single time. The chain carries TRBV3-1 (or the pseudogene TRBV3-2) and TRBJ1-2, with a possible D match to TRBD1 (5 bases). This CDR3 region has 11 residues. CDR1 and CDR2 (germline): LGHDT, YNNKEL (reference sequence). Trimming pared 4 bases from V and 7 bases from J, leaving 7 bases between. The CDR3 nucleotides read TGTGCCAGCAGCCCAGGGCTTGGCTACACCTTC. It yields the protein CASSPGLGYTF.

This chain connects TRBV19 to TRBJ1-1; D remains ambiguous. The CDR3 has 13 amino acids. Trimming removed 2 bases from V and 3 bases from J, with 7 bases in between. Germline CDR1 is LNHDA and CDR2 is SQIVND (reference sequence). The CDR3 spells CASSIQEYTEAFF. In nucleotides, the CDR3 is TGTGCCAGTAGTATACAGGAATACACTGAAGCTTTCTTT.

Here the CDR3 reads CASSEASRGRRGYTF. In DNA form, the CDR3 reads TGTGCCAGCAGTGAAGCATCGCGGGGGCGCAGGGGCTACACCTTC. The rearrangement uses TRBV6-1 and TRBJ1-2; D may be TRBD1 (6 bases). Germline loops: CDR1 MNHNS, CDR2 SASEGT. With 0 bases removed from V and 8 bases from J, the gap between germline ends came to 16 bases. This CDR3 has 15 amino acids.

The CDR3 reads CSVPTGGGDEQFF. The CDR3 DNA reads as TGCAGCGTTCCCACGGGGGGTGGGGATGAGCAGTTCTTC. The chain recombines TRBV29-1 with TRBJ2-1; the match to TRBD2 covers 7 bases. The V and J ends lost 5 bases and 8 bases, in that order; junction bases with no gene match: 9. This CDR3 is built from 13 residues. Germline V lookup: CDR1 SQVTM, CDR2 ANQGSEA.

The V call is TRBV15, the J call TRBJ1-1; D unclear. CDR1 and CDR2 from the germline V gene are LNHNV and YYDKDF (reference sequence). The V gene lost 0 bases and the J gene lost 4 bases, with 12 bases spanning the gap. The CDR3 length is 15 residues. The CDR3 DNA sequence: TGTGCCACCAGCAGAGATCTTCTGGGGAGCACTGAAGCTTTCTTT. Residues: CATSRDLLGSTEAFF.

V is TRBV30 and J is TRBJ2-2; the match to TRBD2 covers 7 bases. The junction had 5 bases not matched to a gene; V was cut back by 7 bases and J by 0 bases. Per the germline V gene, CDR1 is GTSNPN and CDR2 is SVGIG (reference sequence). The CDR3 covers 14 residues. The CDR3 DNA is TGTGCCTTCGCTAGCGGCGCGAACACCGGGGAGCTGTTTTTT. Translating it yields CAFASGANTGELFF.

The CDR3 region is CSAGTASNYGYTF. Written as DNA, the CDR3 is TGCAGCGCGGGGACAGCTTCTAACTATGGCTACACCTTC. The chain has TRBV29-1 and TRBJ1-2; 7 bases map to TRBD1. The CDR3 runs to 13 residues. The germline gives CDR1 SQVTM, CDR2 ANQGSEA. The junction had 5 bases not matched to a gene; V was cut back by 7 bases and J by 0 bases.

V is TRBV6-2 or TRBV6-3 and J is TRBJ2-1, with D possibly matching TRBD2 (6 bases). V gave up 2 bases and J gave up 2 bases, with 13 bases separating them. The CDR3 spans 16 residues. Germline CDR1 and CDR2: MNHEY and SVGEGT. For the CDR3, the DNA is TGTGCCAGCAGTTACGAAGGAGGAGGGACCTACAATGAGCAGTTCTTC. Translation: CASSYEGGGTYNEQFF.

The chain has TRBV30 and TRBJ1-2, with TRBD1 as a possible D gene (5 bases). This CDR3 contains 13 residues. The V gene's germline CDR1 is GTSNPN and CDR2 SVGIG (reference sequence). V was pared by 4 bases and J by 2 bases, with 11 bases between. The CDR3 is CAWKGRVNYGYTF. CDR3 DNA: TGTGCCTGGAAAGGCAGGGTGAACTATGGCTACACCTTC.